The 10 T cell receptor beta chains listed next were all sequenced from one sample in a study of CD8+ T cells in alopecia areata. Treatment defined: oral pan-JAK inhibitor, 5-10 mg twice daily. RNA extraction was followed by reverse transcription into cDNA, which acted as the sequencing template. The table came from immunoSEQ multiplex PCR; TCRdb's copy has only in-frame clones and leaves some out. The sample consists of under 350,000 clones, 58% of them appearing once. The material was CD4+ T cells sorted from blood, obtained at week 24, from a patient treated with tofacitinib. The source is a human donor with alopecia areata.

The J gene is TRBJ2-7, the V gene TRBV4-1; no firm D call. V was clipped by 2 bases and J by 3 bases, with 11 bases between them. CDR1 is MGHRA and CDR2 is YSYEKL in the germline V gene. The CDR3 has 14 residues. The CDR3 DNA follows: TGCGCCAGCAGCCAACCTGTTCGGAACTACGAGCAGTACTTC. It is translated as CASSQPVRNYEQYF.

This chain joins TRBV28 and TRBJ2-3, with 7 nucleotides matching TRBD1. V shed 5 bases and J 5 bases; nucleotides not matched to a gene: 16. Germline values: CDR1 MDHEN, CDR2 SYDVKM. The CDR3 spans 17 residues. The CDR3 here is CASSLHTRTGRGDTQYF. The CDR3 coding sequence is TGTGCCAGCAGTCTTCACACCAGGACAGGTCGGGGAGATACGCAGTATTTT.

A note on this clone: The identical CDR3 is also encoded by other nucleotide sequences in the sample. The chain combines TRBV5-1 with TRBJ2-1; D gene uncertain. Germline V gene data show CDR1 as SGHRS and CDR2 as YFSETQ. Trimming stripped 5 bases from V and 4 bases from J, with 4 bases between. The CDR3 totals 11 residues. The CDR3 loop is CASSDYNEQFF. The CDR3 nucleotides read TGCGCCAGCAGTGATTACAATGAGCAGTTCTTC.

This clone showed up just a few times. This chain's CDR3 is CASSPGLAGSSYNEQFF. CDR3 sequence (DNA): TGCGCCAGCAGCCCGGGACTAGCGGGGAGCTCCTACAATGAGCAGTTCTTC. The chain is built from TRBV5-1 and TRBJ2-1; 13 bases agree with TRBD2. Trimming removed 4 bases from V and 0 bases from J; junction bases left unmatched: 4. Germline values: CDR1 SGHRS, CDR2 YFSETQ. This CDR3 has 17 amino acids.

The chain carries TRBV4-2 and TRBJ2-3; 12 positions agree with TRBD2. The V gene's germline CDR1 is LGHNA and CDR2 YNFKEQ. Trimming removed 5 bases from V and 9 bases from J; junction bases left unmatched: 0. This CDR3 contains 12 residues. CDR3 sequence (DNA): TGTGCCAGCAGCGGGACTAGCGGGACGCAGTATTTT. The encoded protein is CASSGTSGTQYF.

This clone was observed once. The chain links TRBV2 to TRBJ2-3, with 12 bases matching TRBD2. Germline values: CDR1 SNHLY, CDR2 FYNNEI. The V and J ends lost 2 bases and 0 bases, in that order; junction bases with no gene match: 6. The CDR3 runs 18 residues. In DNA, the CDR3 is TGTGCCAGCAGTGAAAAAAGGACTAGCGGGGCAAGCACAGATACGCAGTATTTT. It is translated as CASSEKRTSGASTDTQYF.

CDR3 in amino acids: CAWIRAGLNTEAFF. CDR3 coding DNA: TGTGCCTGGATCCGCGCGGGGCTGAACACTGAAGCTTTCTTT. The chain employs TRBV30 and TRBJ1-1, with TRBD1 as a possible D gene (5 bases). The CDR3 consists of 14 residues. Germline V CDR1 and CDR2: GTSNPN, SVGIG (reference sequence). Trimming removed 4 bases from V and 0 bases from J, with 12 bases in between. Using reference TRBV30 and TRBJ1-1 for the parts outside the CDR3, the full variable domain is SQTIHQWPATLVQPVGSPLSLECTVEGTSNPNLYWYRQAAGRGLQLLFYSVGIGQISSEVPQNLSASRPQDRQFILSSKKLLLSDSGFYLCAWIRAGLNTEAFFGQGTRLTVV.

The rearrangement links TRBV12-5 to TRBJ1-1; 9 positions match TRBD1. Germline V gives CDR1 LGHNT, CDR2 FRNRAP. The CDR3 extends over 15 amino acids. With 0 bases clipped from V and 3 bases from J, the junction kept 2 bases outside the gene matches. The DNA for the CDR3 is TGTGCTAGTGGTTTGGTCCGGGACAGGGACACTGAAGCTTTCTTT. Translated: CASGLVRDRDTEAFF. The full variable domain, completed using reference TRBV12-5 and TRBJ1-1, is DARVTQTPRHKVTEMGQEVTMRCQPILGHNTVFWYRQTMMQGLELLAYFRNRAPLDDSGMPKDRFSAEMPDATLATLKIQPSEPRDSAVYFCASGLVRDRDTEAFFGQGTRLTVV.

This chain connects TRBV5-1 to TRBJ2-1; D gene uncertain. The germline V gene has CDR1 SGHRS and CDR2 YFSETQ. The V gene lost 0 bases and the J gene lost 8 bases, with 6 bases spanning the gap. CDR3 length: 12 amino acids. DNA for the CDR3: TGCGCCAGCAGCTTGGGAGGACATGAGCAGTTCTTC. This codes for CASSLGGHEQFF.

This clone appeared a single time. V gene TRBV6-6 combines with J gene TRBJ1-5; possible D gene TRBD1, 5 bases. V dropped 5 bases and J dropped 3 bases, with 17 bases sitting between them. Germline CDR1 MNHNY, CDR2 SVGAGI (reference sequence). The CDR3 consists of 16 residues. The CDR3 nucleotides are TGTGCCAGCAGTGGCACTGGTCCAGGGACCAATCAGCCCCAGCATTTT. Its translation: CASSGTGPGTNQPQHF.